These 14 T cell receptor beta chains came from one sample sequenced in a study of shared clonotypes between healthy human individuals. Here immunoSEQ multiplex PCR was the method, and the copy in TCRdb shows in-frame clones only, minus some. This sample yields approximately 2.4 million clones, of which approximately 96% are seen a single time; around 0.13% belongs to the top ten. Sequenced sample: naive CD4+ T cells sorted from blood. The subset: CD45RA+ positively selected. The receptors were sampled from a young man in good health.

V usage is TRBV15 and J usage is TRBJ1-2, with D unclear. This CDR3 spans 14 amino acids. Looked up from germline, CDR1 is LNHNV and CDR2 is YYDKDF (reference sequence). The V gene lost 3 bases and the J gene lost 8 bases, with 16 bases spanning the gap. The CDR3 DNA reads TGTGCCACCAGCAGGGACGGGCCCCTGCGGGGCTACACCTTC. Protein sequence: CATSRDGPLRGYTF.

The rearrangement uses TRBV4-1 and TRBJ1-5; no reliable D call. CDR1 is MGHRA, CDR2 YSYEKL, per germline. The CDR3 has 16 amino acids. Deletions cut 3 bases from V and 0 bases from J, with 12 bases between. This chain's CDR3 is CASSHEGGHSNQPQHF. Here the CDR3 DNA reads TGCGCCAGCAGCCACGAGGGCGGCCATAGCAATCAGCCCCAGCATTTT.

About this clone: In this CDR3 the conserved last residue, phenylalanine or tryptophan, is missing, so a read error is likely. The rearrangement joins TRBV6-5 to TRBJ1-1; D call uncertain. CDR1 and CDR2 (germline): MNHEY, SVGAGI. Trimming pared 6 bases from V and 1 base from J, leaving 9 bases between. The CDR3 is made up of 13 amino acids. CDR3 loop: CASRSHGNTEAFL. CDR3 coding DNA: TGTGCCAGCAGATCACATGGGAACACTGAAGCTTTCCTT.

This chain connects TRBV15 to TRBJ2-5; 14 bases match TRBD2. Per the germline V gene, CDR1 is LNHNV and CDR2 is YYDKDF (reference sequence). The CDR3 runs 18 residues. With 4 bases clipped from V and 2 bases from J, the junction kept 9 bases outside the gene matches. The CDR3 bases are TGTGCCACCAGCACCGGGACTAGCGGGAGAGTCGGGCAAGAGACCCAGTACTTC. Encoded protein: CATSTGTSGRVGQETQYF.

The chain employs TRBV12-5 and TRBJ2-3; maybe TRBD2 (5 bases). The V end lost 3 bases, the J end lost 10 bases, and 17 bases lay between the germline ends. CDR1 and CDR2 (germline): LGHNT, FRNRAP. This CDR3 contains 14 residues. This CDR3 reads CASGLDKTSDPQYF. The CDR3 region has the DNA TGTGCTAGTGGTTTAGATAAAACTAGTGATCCGCAGTATTTT. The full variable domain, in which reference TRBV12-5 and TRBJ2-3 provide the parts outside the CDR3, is DARVTQTPRHKVTEMGQEVTMRCQPILGHNTVFWYRQTMMQGLELLAYFRNRAPLDDSGMPKDRFSAEMPDATLATLKIQPSEPRDSAVYFCASGLDKTSDPQYFGPGTRLTVL.

CDR3 residues: CASSRTTSGGPPQYF. DNA of the CDR3: TGTGCCAGCTCACGGACTACTAGCGGGGGCCCTCCCCAGTACTTC. V is TRBV18 and J is TRBJ2-5, with TRBD2 matching over 11 bases. The CDR3 extends over 15 amino acids. V lost 4 bases to trimming and J lost 9 bases; unmatched junction nucleotides: 10. Germline V lookup: CDR1 KGHSH, CDR2 LQKENI.

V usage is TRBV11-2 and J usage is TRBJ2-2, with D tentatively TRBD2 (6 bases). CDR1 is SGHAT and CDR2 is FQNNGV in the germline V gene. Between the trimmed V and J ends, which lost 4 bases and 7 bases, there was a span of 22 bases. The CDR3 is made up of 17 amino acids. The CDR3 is CASSSRLVRTGDGELFF. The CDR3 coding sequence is TGTGCCAGCAGCTCCAGACTAGTACGGACGGGGGACGGGGAGCTGTTTTTT.

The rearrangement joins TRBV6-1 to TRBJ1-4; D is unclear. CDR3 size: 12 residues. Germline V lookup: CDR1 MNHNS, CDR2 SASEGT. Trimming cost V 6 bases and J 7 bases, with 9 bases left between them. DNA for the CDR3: TGTGCCAGCAGCCCCAGGAGTGAAAAACTGTTTTTT. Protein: CASSPRSEKLFF.

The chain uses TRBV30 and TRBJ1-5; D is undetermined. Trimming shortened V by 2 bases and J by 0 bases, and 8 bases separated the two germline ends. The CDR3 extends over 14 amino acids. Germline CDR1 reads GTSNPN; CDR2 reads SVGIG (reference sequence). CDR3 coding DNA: TGTGCCTGGAGTATGGACTTTAGCAATCAGCCCCAGCATTTT. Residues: CAWSMDFSNQPQHF. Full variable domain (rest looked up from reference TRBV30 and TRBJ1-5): SQTIHQWPATLVQPVGSPLSLECTVEGTSNPNLYWYRQAAGRGLQLLFYSVGIGQISSEVPQNLSASRPQDRQFILSSKKLLLSDSGFYLCAWSMDFSNQPQHFGDGTRLSIL.

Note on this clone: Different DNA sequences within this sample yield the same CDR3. CDR3 DNA: TGTGCCATCAGAGGGGGCACTGAAGCTTTCTTT. Residues: CAIRGGTEAFF. This chain links TRBV10-3 with TRBJ1-1; weak D call: TRBD1 (6 bases). This CDR3 is 11 amino acids long. V was pared by 6 bases and J by 4 bases, with 6 bases between. Looked up from germline, CDR1 is ENHRY and CDR2 is SYGVKD.

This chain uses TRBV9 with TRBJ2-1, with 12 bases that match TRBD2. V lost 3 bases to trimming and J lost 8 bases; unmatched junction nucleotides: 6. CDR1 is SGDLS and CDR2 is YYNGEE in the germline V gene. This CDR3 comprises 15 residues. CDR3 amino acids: CASSARLAGVDEQFF. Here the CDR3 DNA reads TGTGCCAGCAGCGCACGACTAGCGGGAGTGGATGAGCAGTTCTTC.

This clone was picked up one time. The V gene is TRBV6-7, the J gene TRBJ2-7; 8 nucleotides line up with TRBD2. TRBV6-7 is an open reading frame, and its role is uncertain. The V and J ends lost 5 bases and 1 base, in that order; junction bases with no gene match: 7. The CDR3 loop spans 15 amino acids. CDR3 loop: CASSTPASGSYEQYF. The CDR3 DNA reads TGTGCCAGCAGTACCCCCGCTAGCGGGTCCTACGAGCAGTACTTC.

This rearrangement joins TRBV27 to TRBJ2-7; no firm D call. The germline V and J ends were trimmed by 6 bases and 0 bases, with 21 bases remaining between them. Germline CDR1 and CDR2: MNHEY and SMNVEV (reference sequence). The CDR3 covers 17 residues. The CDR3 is CASRGVGKAESSYEQYF. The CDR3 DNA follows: TGTGCCAGCAGAGGAGTGGGCAAGGCAGAGAGCTCCTACGAGCAGTACTTC.

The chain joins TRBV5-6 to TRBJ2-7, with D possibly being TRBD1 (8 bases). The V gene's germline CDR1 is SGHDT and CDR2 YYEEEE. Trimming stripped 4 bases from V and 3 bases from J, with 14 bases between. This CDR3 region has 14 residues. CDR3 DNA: TGTGCCAGCAGCCAACAGGGGGGGCACTACGAGCAGTACTTC. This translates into CASSQQGGHYEQYF.